What follows describes a single T cell receptor (beta chain). TCRdb re-analysed the 5' RACE reads in MiXCR, keeping a single row per CDR3 protein. This table has 430,000 or so distinct CDR3 sequences, 24% appearing once. The entry originates in a study of identical twins. Germline CDR1 reads SGHRS; CDR2 reads YFSETQ. With 6 bases clipped from V and 8 bases from J, the junction kept 10 bases outside the gene matches. The CDR3 sequence is 14 residues long. These data also formed part of another study, on T cells expressing NK-cell markers.

Sequencing used CD4+ T cells sorted from blood. The rearrangement uses TRBV5-1 and TRBJ2-2; 7 bases line up with TRBD1. The TCR originated in a woman aged 18-29 years in good health. In DNA form, the CDR3 reads TGCGCCAGCATCGGGACAGAGGGATTGGGGGAGCTGTTTTTT. It yields the protein CASIGTEGLGELFF.